This TCR beta chain was profiled in a study of a mutant IDH1 vaccine in newly diagnosed glioma. Assay: immunoSEQ multiplex PCR; the TCRdb copy retains only in-frame clones and omits some. This table has tens of thousands of clones, under 90% appearing once. Time point meaning: week 11, during vaccination. The content of each vaccine dose was 300 ug of mutant IDH1 20-mer peptide, and topical imiquimod accompanied it. Each tumor in the donors was a new WHO grade 3 or 4 astrocytoma, IDH1-mutant and ATRX-lost. This CDR3 has 16 residues. From germline, CDR1 is SEHNR and CDR2 FQNEAQ (reference sequence). Germline trimming cut 1 base from V and 1 base from J; bases unmatched to any gene: 4. Of note for this clone: Its target is not known.

V is TRBV7-9 and J is TRBJ1-2; 9 bases match TRBD1. The clonotype was recovered from a man aged 45 to 65 with glioma. The source material was PBMCs, sampled from a glioma patient whose treatment included an IDH1 peptide vaccine. The CDR3 loop reads CASSLDRDRVNYGYTF. CDR3 DNA sequence: TGTGCCAGCAGCTTAGACCGGGACAGGGTTAACTATGGCTACACCTTC.